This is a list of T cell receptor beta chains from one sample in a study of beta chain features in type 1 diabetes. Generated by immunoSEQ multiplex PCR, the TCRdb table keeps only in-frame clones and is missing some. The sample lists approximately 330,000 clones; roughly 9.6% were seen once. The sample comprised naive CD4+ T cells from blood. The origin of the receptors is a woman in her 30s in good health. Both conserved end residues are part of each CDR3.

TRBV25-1	CASSPNKGGSSYEQYF
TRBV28	CASRYLGEQYF
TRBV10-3	CAINTPGQGVYEQYF
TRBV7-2	CASSLGPSGTYEQYF
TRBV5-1	CASSLRQDRGRTDTQYF
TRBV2	CASSELAGWDEQFF
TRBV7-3	CASSQGQANTEAFF
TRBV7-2	CASSPRDYGTDTQYF
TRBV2	CASSVLGHGANVLTF
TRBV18	CASSPVRGEEGQPQHF
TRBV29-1	CSVTQQGKGSLPSTDTQYF
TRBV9	CASSVVSLVTDTQYF
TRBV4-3	CASSQRGTSGVYNEQFF
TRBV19	CASSIAGGPKNIQYF
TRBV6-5	CASSSRDRDGYTF
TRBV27	CASSFVERPWEGNEQFF
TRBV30	CAWYKGQGVDHEQYF
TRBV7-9	CASSLEYGGTDTQYF
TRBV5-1	CASSQGLEGLQTQYF
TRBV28	CASSLRATNEKLFF
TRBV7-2	CASSPRTGEKLFF
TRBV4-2	CASSRPDEGAEAFF
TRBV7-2	CASSYGQGANIQYF
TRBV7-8	CASSPRQRTSTDTQYF
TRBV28	CASSPPGTSGIEQYF
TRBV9	CASSTRDRLSDEQYF
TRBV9	CASSVGGARVETQYF
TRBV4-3	CASSQGREGYEQCF
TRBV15	CATSTGTTGQETQYF
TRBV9	CASSARSSYNEQFF
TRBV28	CASNSGQMPETQYF
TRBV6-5	CASSHREGNYGYTF
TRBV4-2	CASSPGQGADTEAFF
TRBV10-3	CAIRAPDSSPEAFF
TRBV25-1	CASSESGQGATNEKLFF
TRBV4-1	CASSHSLADPYEQYF
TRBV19	CASSQPKRPQHF
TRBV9	CASTPGLADANTGELFF
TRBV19	CASSILAGEFEQYF
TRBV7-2	CASSLTRQSSYEQYF
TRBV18	CASSPPGRDPAEKLFF
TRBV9	CASSGNRVAGFDEQFF
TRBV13	CASSVANEQFF
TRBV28	CASRGTGGFYEQYF